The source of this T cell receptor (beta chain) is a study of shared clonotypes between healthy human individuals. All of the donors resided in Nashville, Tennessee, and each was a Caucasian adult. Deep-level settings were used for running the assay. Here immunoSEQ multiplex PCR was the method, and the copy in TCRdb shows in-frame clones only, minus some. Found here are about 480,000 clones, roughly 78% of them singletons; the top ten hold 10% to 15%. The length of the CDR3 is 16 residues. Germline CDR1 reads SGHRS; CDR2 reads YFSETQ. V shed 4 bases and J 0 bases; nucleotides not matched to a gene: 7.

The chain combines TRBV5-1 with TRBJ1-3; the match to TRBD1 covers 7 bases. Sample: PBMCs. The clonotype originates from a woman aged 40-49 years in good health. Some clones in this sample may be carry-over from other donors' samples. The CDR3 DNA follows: TGCGCCAGCAGCATCGAGGGGGCGAGCTCTGGAAACACCATATATTTT. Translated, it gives CASSIEGASSGNTIYF.